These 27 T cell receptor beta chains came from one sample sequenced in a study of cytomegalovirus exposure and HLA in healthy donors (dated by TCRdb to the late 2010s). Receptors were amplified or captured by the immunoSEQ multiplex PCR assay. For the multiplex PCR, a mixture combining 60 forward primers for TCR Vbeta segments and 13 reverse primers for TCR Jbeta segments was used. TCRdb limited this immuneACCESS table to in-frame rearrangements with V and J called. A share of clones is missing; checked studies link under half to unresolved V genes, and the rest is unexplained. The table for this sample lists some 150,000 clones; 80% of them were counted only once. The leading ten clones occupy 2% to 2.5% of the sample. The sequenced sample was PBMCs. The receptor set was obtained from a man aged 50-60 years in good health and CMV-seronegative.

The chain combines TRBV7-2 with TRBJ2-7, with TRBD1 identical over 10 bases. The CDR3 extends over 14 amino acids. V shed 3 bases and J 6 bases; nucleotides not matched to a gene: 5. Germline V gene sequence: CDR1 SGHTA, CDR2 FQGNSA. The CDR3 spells CASSFGQGEGEQYF. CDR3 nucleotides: TGTGCCAGCAGCTTTGGACAGGGGGAGGGCGAGCAGTACTTC. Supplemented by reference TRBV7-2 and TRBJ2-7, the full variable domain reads GAGVSQSPSNKVTEKGKDVELRCDPISGHTALYWYRQSLGQGLEFLIYFQGNSAPDKSGLPSDRFSAERTGGSVSTLTIQRTQQEDSAVYLCASSFGQGEGEQYFGPGTRLTVT.

The CDR3 protein is CASSVGHGENTEAFF. The CDR3 DNA reads TGTGCCAGCAGCGTAGGTCACGGGGAGAACACTGAAGCTTTCTTT. The rearrangement joins TRBV9 to TRBJ1-1; no firm D call. Deletions cut 0 bases from V and 1 base from J, with 10 bases between. Germline CDR1 SGDLS, CDR2 YYNGEE. The CDR3 loop spans 15 amino acids.

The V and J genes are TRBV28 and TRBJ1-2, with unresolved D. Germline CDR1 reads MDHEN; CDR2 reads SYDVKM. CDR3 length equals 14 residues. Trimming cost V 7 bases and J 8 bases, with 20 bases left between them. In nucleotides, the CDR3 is TGTGCCAGCATGAAACCGACGGGGTTTCTCGGCTACACCTTC. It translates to CASMKPTGFLGYTF.

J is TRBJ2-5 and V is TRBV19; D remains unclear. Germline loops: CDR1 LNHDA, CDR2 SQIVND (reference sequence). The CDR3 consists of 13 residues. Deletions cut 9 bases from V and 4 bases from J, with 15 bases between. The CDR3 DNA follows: TGTGCCAGCCGCCTTGGGCTCGCAGAGACCCAGTACTTC. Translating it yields CASRLGLAETQYF. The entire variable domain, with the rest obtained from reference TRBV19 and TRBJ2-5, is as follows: DGGITQSPKYLFRKEGQNVTLSCEQNLNHDAMYWYRQDPGQGLRLIYYSQIVNDFQKGDIAEGYSVSREKKESFPLTVTSAQKNPTAFYLCASRLGLAETQYFGPGTRLLVL.

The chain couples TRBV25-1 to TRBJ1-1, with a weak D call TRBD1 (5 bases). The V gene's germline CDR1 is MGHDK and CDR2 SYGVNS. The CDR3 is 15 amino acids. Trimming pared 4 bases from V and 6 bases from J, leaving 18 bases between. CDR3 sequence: CASSGQGRGWAEAFF. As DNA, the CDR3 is TGTGCCAGCAGTGGGCAGGGTCGGGGGTGGGCTGAAGCTTTCTTT.

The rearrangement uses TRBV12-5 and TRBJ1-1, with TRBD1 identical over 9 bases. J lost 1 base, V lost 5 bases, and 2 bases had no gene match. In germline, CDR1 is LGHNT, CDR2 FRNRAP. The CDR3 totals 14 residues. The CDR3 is CASGRTGENTEAFF. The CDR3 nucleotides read TGTGCTAGTGGTAGGACAGGGGAGAACACTGAAGCTTTCTTT.

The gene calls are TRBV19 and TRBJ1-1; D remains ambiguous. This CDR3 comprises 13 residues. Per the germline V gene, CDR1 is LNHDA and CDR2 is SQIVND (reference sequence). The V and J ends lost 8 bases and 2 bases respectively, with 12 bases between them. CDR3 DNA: TGTGCCAGTGGACTTCGGGGTAACACTGAAGCTTTCTTT. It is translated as CASGLRGNTEAFF.

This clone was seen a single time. The CDR3 region has the DNA TGTGCCAGCAGTTACGGGCGGACTTCCTACGAGCAGTACTTC. It encodes CASSYGRTSYEQYF. This sequence joins TRBV6-5 and TRBJ2-7, with a possible D match to TRBD2 (5 bases). Per the germline V gene, CDR1 is MNHEY and CDR2 is SVGAGI. The CDR3 runs to 14 residues. V shed 2 bases and J shed 1 base, with 9 bases lying between them.

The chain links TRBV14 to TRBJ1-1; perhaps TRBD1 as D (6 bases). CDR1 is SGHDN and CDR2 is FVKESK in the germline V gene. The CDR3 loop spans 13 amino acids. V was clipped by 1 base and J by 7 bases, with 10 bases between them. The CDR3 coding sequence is TGTGCCAGCAGCCAAGTTGGGGGCTTTGAAGCTTTCTTT. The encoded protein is CASSQVGGFEAFF.

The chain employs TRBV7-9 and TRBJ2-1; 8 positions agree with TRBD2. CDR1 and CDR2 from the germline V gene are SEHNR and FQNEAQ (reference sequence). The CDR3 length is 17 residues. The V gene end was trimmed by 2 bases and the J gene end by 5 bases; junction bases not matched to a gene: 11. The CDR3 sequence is CASSLWSGLGANNEQFF. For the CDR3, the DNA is TGTGCCAGCAGCTTATGGTCGGGACTAGGGGCCAACAATGAGCAGTTCTTC.

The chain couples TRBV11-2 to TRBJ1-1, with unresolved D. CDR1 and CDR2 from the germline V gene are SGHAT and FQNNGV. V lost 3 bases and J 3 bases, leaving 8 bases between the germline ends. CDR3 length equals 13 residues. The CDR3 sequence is CASSFSRDTEAFF. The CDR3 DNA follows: TGTGCCAGCAGCTTCTCTCGGGACACTGAAGCTTTCTTT.

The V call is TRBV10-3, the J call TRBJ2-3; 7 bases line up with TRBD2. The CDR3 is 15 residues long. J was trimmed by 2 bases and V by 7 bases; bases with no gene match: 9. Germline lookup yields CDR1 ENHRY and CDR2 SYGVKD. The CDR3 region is CAINLGRGNTDTQYF. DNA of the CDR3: TGTGCCATCAACTTAGGGCGGGGGAACACAGATACGCAGTATTTT.

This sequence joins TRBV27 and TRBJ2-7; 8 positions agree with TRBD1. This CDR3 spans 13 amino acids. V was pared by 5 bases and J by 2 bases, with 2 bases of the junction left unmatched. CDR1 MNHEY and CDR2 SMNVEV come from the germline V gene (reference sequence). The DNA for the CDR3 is TGTGCCAGCAGTCCGACAGGGGCCTACGAGCAGTACTTC. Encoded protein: CASSPTGAYEQYF.

CDR3 residues: CASSQGGSGDTQYF. The CDR3 region has the DNA TGCGCCAGCAGCCAAGGCGGGAGTGGAGATACGCAGTATTTT. This chain uses TRBV4-1 with TRBJ2-3, with TRBD2 matching 7 bases. J was trimmed by 5 bases and V by 1 base; bases with no gene match: 3. Per the germline V gene, CDR1 is MGHRA and CDR2 is YSYEKL. CDR3 length: 14 amino acids.

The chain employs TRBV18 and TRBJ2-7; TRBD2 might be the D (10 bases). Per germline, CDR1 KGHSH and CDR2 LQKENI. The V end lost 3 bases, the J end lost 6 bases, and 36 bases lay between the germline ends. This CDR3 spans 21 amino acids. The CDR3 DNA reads TGTGCCAGCTCACCTGGCACAGGGGGCCCACAGGGACTAGCGACGAGGGTCGAGCAGTACTTC. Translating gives CASSPGTGGPQGLATRVEQYF.

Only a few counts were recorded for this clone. The CDR3 protein is CASRGDSMNTEAFF. CDR3 in DNA: TGTGCCAGCAGAGGGGACAGCATGAACACTGAAGCTTTCTTT. The rearrangement uses TRBV2 and TRBJ1-1; 7 nucleotides match TRBD1. Germline assignment: CDR1 SNHLY and CDR2 FYNNEI. The CDR3 consists of 14 residues. Trimming cost V 6 bases and J 0 bases; bases outside gene matches: 4.

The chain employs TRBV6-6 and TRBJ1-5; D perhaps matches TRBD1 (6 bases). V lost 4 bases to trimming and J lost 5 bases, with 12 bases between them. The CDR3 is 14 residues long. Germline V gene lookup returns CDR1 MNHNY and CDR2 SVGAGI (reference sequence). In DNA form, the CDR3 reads TGTGCCAGCAGTTCACAGGGTTTTGATCAGCCCCAGCATTTT. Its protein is CASSSQGFDQPQHF.

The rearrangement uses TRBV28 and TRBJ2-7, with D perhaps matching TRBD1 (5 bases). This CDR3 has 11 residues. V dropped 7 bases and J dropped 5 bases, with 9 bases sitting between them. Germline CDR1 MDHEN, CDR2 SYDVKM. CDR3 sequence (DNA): TGTGCCAGCACGTTAGGGGACGAGCAGTACTTC. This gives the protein CASTLGDEQYF.

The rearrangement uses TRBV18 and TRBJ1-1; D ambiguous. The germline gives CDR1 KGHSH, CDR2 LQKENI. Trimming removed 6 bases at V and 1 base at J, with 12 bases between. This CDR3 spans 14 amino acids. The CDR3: CASSFEGGNTEAFF. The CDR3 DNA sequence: TGTGCCAGCTCCTTCGAGGGCGGGAACACTGAAGCTTTCTTT.

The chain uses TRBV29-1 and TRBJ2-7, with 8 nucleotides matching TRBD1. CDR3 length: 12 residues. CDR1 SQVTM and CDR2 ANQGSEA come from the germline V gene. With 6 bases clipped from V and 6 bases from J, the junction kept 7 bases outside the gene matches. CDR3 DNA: TGCAGCGTAGGACAGGGCGGTCGCGAGCAGTACTTC. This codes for CSVGQGGREQYF.

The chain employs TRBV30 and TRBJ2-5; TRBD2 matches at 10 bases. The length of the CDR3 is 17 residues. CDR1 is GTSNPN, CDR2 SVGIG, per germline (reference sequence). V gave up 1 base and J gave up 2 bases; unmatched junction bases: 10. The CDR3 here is CAWSGKRGGVSQETQYF. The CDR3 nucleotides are TGTGCCTGGAGTGGGAAGCGGGGGGGCGTGTCTCAAGAGACCCAGTACTTC.

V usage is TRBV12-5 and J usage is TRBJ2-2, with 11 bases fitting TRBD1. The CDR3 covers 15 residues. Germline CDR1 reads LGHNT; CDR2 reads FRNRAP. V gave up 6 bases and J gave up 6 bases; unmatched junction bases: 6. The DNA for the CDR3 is TGTGCTAGTGGAATCCGGGACAGGGGGGCCGGGGAGCTGTTTTTT. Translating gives CASGIRDRGAGELFF.

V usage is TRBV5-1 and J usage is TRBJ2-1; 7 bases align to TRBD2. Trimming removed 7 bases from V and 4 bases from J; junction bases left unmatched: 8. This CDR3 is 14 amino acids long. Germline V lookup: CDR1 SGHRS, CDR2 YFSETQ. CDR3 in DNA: TGCGCCAGCGACAGTGGAGCGGGGTACAATGAGCAGTTCTTC. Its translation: CASDSGAGYNEQFF.

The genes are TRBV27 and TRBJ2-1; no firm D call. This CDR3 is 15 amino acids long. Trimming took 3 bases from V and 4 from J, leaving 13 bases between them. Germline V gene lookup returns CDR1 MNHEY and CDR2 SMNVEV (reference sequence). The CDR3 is CASSFEPLLYNEQFF. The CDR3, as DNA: TGTGCCAGCAGTTTTGAGCCATTACTTTACAATGAGCAGTTCTTC.

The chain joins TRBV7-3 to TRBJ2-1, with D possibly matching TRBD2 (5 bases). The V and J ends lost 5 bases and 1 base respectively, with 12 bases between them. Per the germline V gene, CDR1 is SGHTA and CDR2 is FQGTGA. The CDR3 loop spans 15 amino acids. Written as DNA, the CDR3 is TGTGCCAGCAGCCTGGACTCTGATTCCTACAATGAGCAGTTCTTC. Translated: CASSLDSDSYNEQFF.

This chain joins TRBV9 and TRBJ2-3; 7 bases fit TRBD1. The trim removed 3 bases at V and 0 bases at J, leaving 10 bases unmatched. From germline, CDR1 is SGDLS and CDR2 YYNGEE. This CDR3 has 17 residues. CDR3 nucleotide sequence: TGTGCCAGCAGCGGGGGCCCGGGACAGCCGAGCACAGATACGCAGTATTTT. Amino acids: CASSGGPGQPSTDTQYF.

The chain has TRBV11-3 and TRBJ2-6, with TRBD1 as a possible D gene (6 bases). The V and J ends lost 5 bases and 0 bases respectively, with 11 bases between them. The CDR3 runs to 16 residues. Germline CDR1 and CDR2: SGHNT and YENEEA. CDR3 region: CASSSRDTSGANVLTF. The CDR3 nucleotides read TGTGCCAGCAGCAGCCGGGACACCTCTGGGGCCAACGTCCTGACTTTC.